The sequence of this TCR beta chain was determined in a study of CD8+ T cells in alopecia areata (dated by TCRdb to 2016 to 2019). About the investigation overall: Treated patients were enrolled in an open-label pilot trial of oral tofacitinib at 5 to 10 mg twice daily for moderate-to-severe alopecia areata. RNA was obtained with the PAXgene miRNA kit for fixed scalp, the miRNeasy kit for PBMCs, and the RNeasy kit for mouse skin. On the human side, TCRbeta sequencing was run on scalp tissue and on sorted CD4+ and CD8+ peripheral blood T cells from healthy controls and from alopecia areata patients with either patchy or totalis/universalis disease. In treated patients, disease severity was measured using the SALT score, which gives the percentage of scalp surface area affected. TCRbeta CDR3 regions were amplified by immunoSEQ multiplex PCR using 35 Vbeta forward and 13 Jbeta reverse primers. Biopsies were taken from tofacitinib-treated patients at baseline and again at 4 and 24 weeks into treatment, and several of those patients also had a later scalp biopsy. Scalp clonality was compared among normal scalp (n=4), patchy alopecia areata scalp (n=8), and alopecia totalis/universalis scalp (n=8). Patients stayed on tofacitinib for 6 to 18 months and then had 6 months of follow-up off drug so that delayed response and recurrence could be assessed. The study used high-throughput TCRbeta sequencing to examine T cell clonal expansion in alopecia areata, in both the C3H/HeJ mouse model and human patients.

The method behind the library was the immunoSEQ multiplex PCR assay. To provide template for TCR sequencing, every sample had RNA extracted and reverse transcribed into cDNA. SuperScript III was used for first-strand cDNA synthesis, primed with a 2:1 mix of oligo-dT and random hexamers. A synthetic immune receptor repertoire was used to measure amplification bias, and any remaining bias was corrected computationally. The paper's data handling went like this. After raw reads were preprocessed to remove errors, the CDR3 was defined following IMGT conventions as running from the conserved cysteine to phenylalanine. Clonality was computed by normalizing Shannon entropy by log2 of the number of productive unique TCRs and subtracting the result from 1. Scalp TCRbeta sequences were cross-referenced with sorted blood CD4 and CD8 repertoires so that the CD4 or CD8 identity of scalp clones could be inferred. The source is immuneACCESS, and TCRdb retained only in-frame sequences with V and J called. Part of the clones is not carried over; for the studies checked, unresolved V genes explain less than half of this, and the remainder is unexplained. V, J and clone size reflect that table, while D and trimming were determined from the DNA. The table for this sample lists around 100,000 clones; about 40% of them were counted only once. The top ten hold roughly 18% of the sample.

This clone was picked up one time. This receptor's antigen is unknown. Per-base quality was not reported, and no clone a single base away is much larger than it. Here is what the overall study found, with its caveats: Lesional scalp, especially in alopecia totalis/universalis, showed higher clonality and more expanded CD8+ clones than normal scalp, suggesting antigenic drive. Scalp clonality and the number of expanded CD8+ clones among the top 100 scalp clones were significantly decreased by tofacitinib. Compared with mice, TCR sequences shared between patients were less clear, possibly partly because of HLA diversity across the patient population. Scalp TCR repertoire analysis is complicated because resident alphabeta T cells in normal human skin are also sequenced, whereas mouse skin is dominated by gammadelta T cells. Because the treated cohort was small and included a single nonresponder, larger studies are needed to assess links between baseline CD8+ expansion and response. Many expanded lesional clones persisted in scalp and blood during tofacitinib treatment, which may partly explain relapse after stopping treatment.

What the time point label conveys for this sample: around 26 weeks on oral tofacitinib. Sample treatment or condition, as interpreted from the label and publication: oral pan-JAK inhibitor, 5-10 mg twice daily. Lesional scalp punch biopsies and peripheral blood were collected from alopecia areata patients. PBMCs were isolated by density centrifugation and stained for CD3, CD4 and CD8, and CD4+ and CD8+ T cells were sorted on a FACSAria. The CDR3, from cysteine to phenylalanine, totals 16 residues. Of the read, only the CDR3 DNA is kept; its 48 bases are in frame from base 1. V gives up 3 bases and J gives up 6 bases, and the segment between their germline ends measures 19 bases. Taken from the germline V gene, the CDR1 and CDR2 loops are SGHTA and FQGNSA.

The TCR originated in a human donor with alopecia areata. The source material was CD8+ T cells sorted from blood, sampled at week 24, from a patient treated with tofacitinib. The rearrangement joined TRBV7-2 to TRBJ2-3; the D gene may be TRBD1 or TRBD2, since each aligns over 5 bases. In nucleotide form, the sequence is TGTGCCAGCAGCTTCGGGGATAGGGGCCCTATGGATACGCAGTATTTT. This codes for CASSFGDRGPMDTQYF.